This T cell receptor (beta chain) was captured in a study of spatial heterogeneity in lung cancer. Per germline, CDR1 LGHNA and CDR2 YNFKEQ. This CDR3 comprises 14 residues. V was cut by 0 bases and J by 0 bases, with 5 bases left in between. TCRdb itself ran the 5' RACE reads through MiXCR, one entry per CDR3 protein. The table lists 95,000 to 130,000 distinct CDR3 sequences, more than 10% of them singletons. Ten or more counts support this clonotype. Time point indicated: blood at routine non-recurrence follow-up after resection. Frozen PBMC, nontumor lung or tumor provided whole RNA, which was sequenced unsorted.

The origin of this receptor is a male donor with early-stage non-small cell lung cancer. The specimen was PBMCs, collected at follow-up. The genes are TRBV4-2 and TRBJ1-1, with unresolved D. In nucleotides, the CDR3 is TGTGCCAGCAGCCAAGAGAACATGAACACTGAAGCTTTCTTT. Amino acids: CASSQENMNTEAFF.